This T cell receptor (beta chain) was captured in a study of regulatory T cells in long-lasting Graves disease. As to time point: newly diagnosed GD, antithyroid drugs for less than 3 months. The TCR library was made from RNA extracted from PBMCs. iRepertoire HTBI primers and Arm-PCR of CDR3 regions built TCR beta libraries. One entry per CDR3 protein results from TCRdb running MiXCR on the multiplex PCR reads. The table has fewer than 650,000 distinct CDR3 sequences, about 16% seen once. Many counts were recorded for this clonotype. The CDR3 is 15 amino acids. V lost 5 bases, J lost 7 bases, and 18 bases lay in between. Germline CDR1 is SGHNT and CDR2 is YENEEA. The sample also formed part of further work on T cells in Graves' hyperthyroidism and ophthalmopathy.

This clonotype was obtained from a man aged 18 to 30 with Graves disease. Specimen: peripheral blood mononuclear cells (PBMCs), collected at new diagnosis, from a patient treated with antithyroid drugs. This chain links TRBV11-3 with TRBJ2-1; TRBD1 might be the D (5 bases). CDR3 nucleotides: TGTGCCAGCAGCCTAGGTGCCGGACAAGGAAATGAGCAGTTCTTC. This translates into CASSLGAGQGNEQFF.